This TCR beta chain was recorded in a study of blood T cell repertoires in COVID-19. Whole-study context: The United States, Italy and Spain were the sources of the acute and convalescent COVID-19 samples. T cells, B-cell-depleted T cells, or PBMCs supplied cDNA or gDNA.

Assay: immunoSEQ multiplex PCR; the TCRdb copy retains only in-frame clones and omits some. The sample consists of 200,000 to 300,000 clones, more than 75% of them appearing once. The CDR3 runs 13 residues. Germline V gives CDR1 LNHDA, CDR2 SQIVND (reference sequence). V lost 9 bases and J lost 5, with 14 bases in between. V usage is TRBV19 and J usage is TRBJ1-5, with D possibly matching TRBD1 (5 bases). Input material: peripheral blood. The TCR was taken from a woman aged 60-75 years with active or convalescent COVID-19. CDR3 DNA: TGTGCCAGCATGCGGGGGATCGATCAGCCCCAGCATTTT. Amino acids: CASMRGIDQPQHF.